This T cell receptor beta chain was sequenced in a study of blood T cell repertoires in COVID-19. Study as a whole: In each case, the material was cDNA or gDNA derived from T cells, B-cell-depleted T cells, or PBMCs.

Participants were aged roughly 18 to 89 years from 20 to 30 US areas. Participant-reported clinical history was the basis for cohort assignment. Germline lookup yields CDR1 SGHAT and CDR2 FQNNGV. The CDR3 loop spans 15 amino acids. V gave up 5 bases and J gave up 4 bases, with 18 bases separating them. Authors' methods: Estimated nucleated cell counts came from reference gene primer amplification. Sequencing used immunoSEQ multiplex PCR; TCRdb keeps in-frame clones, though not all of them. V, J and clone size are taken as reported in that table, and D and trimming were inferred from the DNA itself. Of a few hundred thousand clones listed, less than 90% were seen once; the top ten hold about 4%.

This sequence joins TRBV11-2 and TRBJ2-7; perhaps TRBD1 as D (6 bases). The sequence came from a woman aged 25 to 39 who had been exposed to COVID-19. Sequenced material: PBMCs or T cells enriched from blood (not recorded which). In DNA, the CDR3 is TGTGCCAGCAGCCGAGACTGGGGGCCCTCGTACGAGCAGTACTTC. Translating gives CASSRDWGPSYEQYF.